This T cell receptor beta chain was observed in a study of OX40 agonist ivuxolimab in advanced cancers. Turning to the study itself: Three individuals attained partial responses, comprising one hepatocellular carcinoma case and two cutaneous melanoma cases.

Assay used: immunoSEQ multiplex PCR; TCRdb lists only in-frame clones, some missing. The sample lists about 110,000 clones, around nine tenths occurring once. People who had autoimmune disease history or systemic immunosuppression were excluded. As to this clone: Its antigen is still unknown.

V was trimmed by 3 bases and J by 2 bases, leaving 5 bases between them. Per the germline V gene, CDR1 is SGHTA and CDR2 is FQGTGA. CDR3 length equals 13 residues. Findings and caveats of the study: Researchers report that CD8+ T cells had, on average, more expanded clones than CD4+. Circulating CD4+ and CD8+ T cells showed clonal expansion by week 6 at 0.1 to 3.0 mg/kg.

The receptor's source is an adult with an advanced solid tumor such as melanoma, head and neck, liver or kidney cancer. This specimen consisted of CD4+ or CD8+ T cells sorted from blood, obtained in a trial of the OX40 agonist ivuxolimab. The V gene is TRBV7-3, the J gene TRBJ2-1, with a weak D call TRBD2 (5 bases). The CDR3 loop reads CASSFGTYNEQFF. The CDR3 nucleotides are TGTGCCAGCAGCTTCGGGACCTACAATGAGCAGTTCTTC.